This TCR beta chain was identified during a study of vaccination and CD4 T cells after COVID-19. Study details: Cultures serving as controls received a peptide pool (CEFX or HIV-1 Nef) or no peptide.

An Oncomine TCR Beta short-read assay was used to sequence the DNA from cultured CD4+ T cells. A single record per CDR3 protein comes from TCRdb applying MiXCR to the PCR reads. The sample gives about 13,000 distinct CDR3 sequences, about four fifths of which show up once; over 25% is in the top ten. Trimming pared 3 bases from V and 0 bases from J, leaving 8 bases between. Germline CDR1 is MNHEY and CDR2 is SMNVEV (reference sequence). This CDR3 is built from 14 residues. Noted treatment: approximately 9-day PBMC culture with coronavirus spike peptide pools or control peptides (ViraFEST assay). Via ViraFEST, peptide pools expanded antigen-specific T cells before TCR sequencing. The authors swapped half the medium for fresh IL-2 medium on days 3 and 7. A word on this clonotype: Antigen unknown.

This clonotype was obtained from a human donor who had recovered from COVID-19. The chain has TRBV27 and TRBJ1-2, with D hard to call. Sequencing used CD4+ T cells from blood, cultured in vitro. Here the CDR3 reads CASSFTGTNYGYTF. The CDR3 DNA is TGTGCCAGCAGTTTCACGGGTACTAACTATGGCTACACCTTC.